These 15 T cell receptor beta chains were sequenced from one sample in a study of blood T cell repertoires in COVID-19. Using immunoSEQ multiplex PCR, the repertoire was profiled, and TCRdb retains in-frame clones only, with some absent. The sample includes roughly 140,000 clones, about four fifths of them seen just once. Sequencing used peripheral blood. Receptor source: a man aged 60 to 75 with acute or convalescent COVID-19.

The sample holds a few counts of this clone. The chain couples TRBV11-2 to TRBJ1-6; 7 bases line up with TRBD1. Unmatched junction bases numbered 9, after V lost 3 bases and J lost 4 bases. CDR1 and CDR2 from the germline V gene are SGHAT and FQNNGV. The CDR3 is made up of 17 amino acids. The CDR3 reads CASSLYGRDRYNSPLHF. The CDR3 DNA follows: TGTGCCAGCAGCTTGTATGGCCGGGACAGATATAATTCACCCCTCCACTTT.

The chain recombines TRBV9 with TRBJ2-2; the match to TRBD1 covers 7 bases. The V segment lost 0 bases and the J segment 1 base; nucleotides outside the gene matches: 0. The CDR3 length is 15 residues. Germline V gene sequence: CDR1 SGDLS, CDR2 YYNGEE. The CDR3 nucleotides read TGTGCCAGCAGCGTAGGACAGGGGAACACCGGGGAGCTGTTTTTT. Translating gives CASSVGQGNTGELFF. Variable domain in full (rest from reference TRBV9 and TRBJ2-2): DSGVTQTPKHLITATGQRVTLRCSPRSGDLSVYWYQQSLDQGLQFLIQYYNGEERAKGNILERFSAQQFPDLHSELNLSSLELGDSALYFCASSVGQGNTGELFFGEGSRLTVL.

The V and J genes are TRBV6-5 and TRBJ1-2; 9 bases match TRBD1. Looked up from germline, CDR1 is MNHEY and CDR2 is SVGAGI. V lost 7 bases and J lost 8; bases outside the gene matches: 11. The CDR3 runs to 14 residues. CDR3 in amino acids: CASNPQGAPRGYTF. The CDR3 DNA reads as TGTGCCAGCAACCCACAGGGGGCGCCAAGAGGCTACACCTTC.

This chain joins TRBV7-2 and TRBJ2-7, with TRBD2 as a possible D gene (5 bases). The CDR3 contains 14 residues. Germline V gene lookup returns CDR1 SGHTA and CDR2 FQGNSA. The V and J ends lost 5 bases and 0 bases respectively, with 11 bases between them. The CDR3, as DNA: TGTGCCAGCAGCGTTGGACTGCTCTCCTACGAGCAGTACTTC. Its translation: CASSVGLLSYEQYF. Full variable domain (rest looked up from reference TRBV7-2 and TRBJ2-7): GAGVSQSPSNKVTEKGKDVELRCDPISGHTALYWYRQSLGQGLEFLIYFQGNSAPDKSGLPSDRFSAERTGGSVSTLTIQRTQQEDSAVYLCASSVGLLSYEQYFGPGTRLTVT.

This chain connects TRBV3-1 (or the pseudogene TRBV3-2) to TRBJ1-1; no definite D call. The CDR3 extends over 13 amino acids. V lost 6 bases and J lost 12, with 20 bases in between. Looked up from germline, CDR1 is LGHDT and CDR2 is YNNKEL (reference sequence). CDR3 sequence: CASRPHAEVLPFF. For the CDR3, the DNA is TGTGCCAGCAGGCCCCACGCCGAGGTACTACCTTTCTTT.

J is TRBJ1-1 and V is TRBV19; 7 positions agree with TRBD1. The CDR3 is 15 residues long. V lost 7 bases, J lost 0 bases, and 8 bases stayed unmatched. Germline-derived CDR1 and CDR2 are LNHDA and SQIVND (reference sequence). CDR3 DNA sequence: TGTGCCAGTAAGGTCCCGGGACAGATGAACACTGAAGCTTTCTTT. As protein: CASKVPGQMNTEAFF.

The genes are TRBV28 and TRBJ2-7; 8 positions match TRBD1. The length of the CDR3 is 11 residues. Germline V gives CDR1 MDHEN, CDR2 SYDVKM. The junction had 3 bases not matched to a gene; V was cut back by 3 bases and J by 11 bases. In DNA, the CDR3 is TGTGCCAGCAGTTTCGAGGACAGGGAGTACTTC. This translates into CASSFEDREYF. The full variable domain, with the rest looked up from reference TRBV28 and TRBJ2-7, is DVKVTQSSRYLVKRTGEKVFLECVQDMDHENMFWYRQDPGLGLRLIYFSYDVKMKEKGDIPEGYSVSREKKERFSLILESASTNQTSMYLCASSFEDREYFGPGTRLTVT.

The chain uses TRBV6-5 and TRBJ1-1, with D hard to call. The CDR3 extends over 14 amino acids. V dropped 0 bases and J dropped 5 bases, with 10 bases sitting between them. Germline assignment: CDR1 MNHEY and CDR2 SVGAGI. CDR3 bases: TGTGCCAGCAGTTACTCCCGCGGGGAAACTGAAGCTTTCTTT. Translated, it gives CASSYSRGETEAFF.

CDR3 sequence: CASSFLPPLGGRAGELFF. CDR3 DNA sequence: TGTGCCAGTAGTTTCCTACCCCCCCTAGGGGGAAGGGCCGGGGAGCTGTTTTTT. The chain has TRBV19 and TRBJ2-2, with D perhaps TRBD1 (6 bases). This CDR3 is 18 amino acids long. CDR1 and CDR2 from the germline V gene are LNHDA and SQIVND (reference sequence). Between the trimmed V and J ends, which lost 5 bases and 6 bases, there was a span of 25 bases.

The V gene is TRBV7-3, the J gene TRBJ2-2, with D hard to call. CDR1 is SGHTA and CDR2 is FQGTGA in the germline V gene. CDR3 length equals 14 residues. V was shortened by 10 bases and J by 5 bases, with 17 bases between the two germline ends. This CDR3 is CANLLKSRTGELFF. The CDR3 DNA is TGTGCCAACCTACTAAAGTCTCGAACCGGGGAGCTGTTTTTT.

This clone was detected a few times. The rearrangement links TRBV7-9 to TRBJ2-1; TRBD2 matches at 7 bases. J was trimmed by 4 bases and V by 1 base; bases with no gene match: 1. This CDR3 has 14 residues. CDR1 is SEHNR and CDR2 is FQNEAQ in the germline V gene (reference sequence). The chain's CDR3 is CASSLVGGYNEQFF. The CDR3 nucleotides are TGTGCCAGCAGCTTAGTGGGAGGGTACAATGAGCAGTTCTTC.

The chain has TRBV7-2 and TRBJ2-2; D is unresolved. This CDR3 has 14 residues. The germline V and J ends were trimmed by 4 bases and 6 bases, with 12 bases remaining between them. CDR1 SGHTA and CDR2 FQGNSA come from the germline V gene. The CDR3 sequence is CASSSRRLAGELFF. CDR3 bases: TGTGCCAGCAGCTCGAGAAGACTGGCCGGGGAGCTGTTTTTT. Variable domain in full (rest from reference TRBV7-2 and TRBJ2-2): GAGVSQSPSNKVTEKGKDVELRCDPISGHTALYWYRQSLGQGLEFLIYFQGNSAPDKSGLPSDRFSAERTGGSVSTLTIQRTQQEDSAVYLCASSSRRLAGELFFGEGSRLTVL.

The chain recombines TRBV7-9 with TRBJ1-4; perhaps TRBD1 as D (5 bases). CDR1 SEHNR and CDR2 FQNEAQ come from the germline V gene (reference sequence). Trimming left V 0 bases short and J 5 bases short, with 10 bases between. This CDR3 is built from 15 residues. CDR3 region: CASSLALGGNEKLFF. CDR3 bases: TGTGCCAGCAGCTTAGCCCTGGGGGGGAATGAAAAACTGTTTTTT. The entire variable domain, with the rest obtained from reference TRBV7-9 and TRBJ1-4, is as follows: DTGVSQNPRHKITKRGQNVTFRCDPISEHNRLYWYRQTLGQGPEFLTYFQNEAQLEKSRLLSDRFSAERPKGSFSTLEIQRTEQGDSAMYLCASSLALGGNEKLFFGSGTQLSVL.

The genes are TRBV6-2 or TRBV6-3 and TRBJ1-2; 8 bases agree with TRBD1. Germline assignment: CDR1 MNHEY and CDR2 SVGEGT. V gave up 6 bases and J gave up 5 bases; unmatched junction bases: 11. The CDR3 loop spans 15 amino acids. This CDR3 reads CASSQTGTGPYGYTF. Written as DNA, the CDR3 is TGTGCCAGCAGCCAAACCGGGACAGGACCTTATGGCTACACCTTC.

The rearrangement uses TRBV6-6 and TRBJ1-3; TRBD1 matches at 7 bases. V shed 6 bases and J 0 bases; nucleotides not matched to a gene: 8. This CDR3 has 16 residues. Germline loops: CDR1 MNHNY, CDR2 SVGAGI (reference sequence). The CDR3 reads CASSRARQGSGNTIYF. The DNA for the CDR3 is TGTGCCAGCAGCCGAGCTCGACAGGGCTCTGGAAACACCATATATTTT.